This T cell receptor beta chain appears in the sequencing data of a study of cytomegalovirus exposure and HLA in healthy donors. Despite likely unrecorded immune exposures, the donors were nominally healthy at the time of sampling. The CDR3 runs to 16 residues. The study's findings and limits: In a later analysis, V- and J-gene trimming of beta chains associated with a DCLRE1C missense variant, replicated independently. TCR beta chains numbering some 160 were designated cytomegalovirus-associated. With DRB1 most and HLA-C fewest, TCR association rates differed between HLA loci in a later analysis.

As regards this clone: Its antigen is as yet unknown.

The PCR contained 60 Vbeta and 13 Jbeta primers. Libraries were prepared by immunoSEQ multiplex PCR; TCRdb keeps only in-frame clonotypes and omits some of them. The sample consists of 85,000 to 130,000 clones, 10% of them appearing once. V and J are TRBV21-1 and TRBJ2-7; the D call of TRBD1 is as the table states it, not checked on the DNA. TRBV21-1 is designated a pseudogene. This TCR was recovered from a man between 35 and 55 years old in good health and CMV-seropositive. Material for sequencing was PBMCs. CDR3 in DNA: TGTGCCAGCAGCAAAGTAGGGACAGGGGTCGGCTACGAGCAGTACTTC. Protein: CASSKVGTGVGYEQYF.